This T cell receptor (beta chain) stems from a study of CD4 T cells in relation to SARS-CoV-2 and coronaviruses. Regarding this clone: What it binds is unknown.

The method was immunoSEQ multiplex PCR; TCRdb's version includes in-frame clones alone and lacks a portion of them. The table lists about 43,000 clones, about four fifths of them singletons. This CDR3 comprises 11 residues. The ends were cut back, 2 bases at V and 4 bases at J, with 6 bases in the middle. CDR1 is DFQATT, CDR2 SNEGSKA, per germline (reference sequence). The origin of this receptor is an adult with COVID-19. Specimen: naive CD4+ T cells from PBMCs, cultured in vitro. Stated subset: naive CD4+ T cells isolated by negative enrichment. This chain uses TRBV20-1 with TRBJ2-7, with no clear D. The CDR3 sequence is CSARQKYEQYF. CDR3 in DNA: TGCAGTGCTAGACAAAAGTACGAGCAGTACTTC.